The clone carrying this TCR beta chain has only one observation. As yet, its antigen is unknown. This table comes from immunoSEQ multiplex PCR, and its TCRdb copy is limited to in-frame clones, with some not included. In the table there are about 2 million clones, 95% of which are singletons. V was shortened by 2 bases and J by 3 bases, with 11 bases between the two germline ends. Germline CDR1 reads MDHEN; CDR2 reads SYDVKM. The CDR3 totals 15 residues. The sample comes from a study of shared clonotypes between healthy human individuals. Study-wide results and limits: Among donors, sharing of clonotypes was expected to be affected by sequencing depth. About 5% of naive CD4 clonotypes were shared across a handful of donors.

This TCR was recovered from a man aged 18 to 30 in good health. The chain has TRBV28 and TRBJ2-1; no clear D. What was sequenced was naive CD4+ T cells sorted from blood. The subset here: CD45RA+ positively selected. For the CDR3, the DNA is TGTGCCAGCAGTTTACAAGGTCTGGGCTACAATGAGCAGTTCTTC. Its translation is CASSLQGLGYNEQFF.